This passage covers 10 T cell receptor beta chains from one sample sequenced in a study of neoadjuvant anti-PD-1 for oral cavity cancer. Produced via immunoSEQ multiplex PCR; TCRdb's table is partial and in-frame only. The sample includes about 72,000 clones, around 80% seen only once; the top ten take roughly 3.4%. The sample was PBMCs, taken before nivolumab (anti-PD-1) treatment. Receptors were obtained from a person aged 40-85 years with oral cavity squamous cell carcinoma.

The rearrangement joins TRBV19 to TRBJ2-5, with a tentative D call TRBD1 (6 bases). The CDR3 contains 14 residues. V dropped 5 bases and J dropped 9 bases, with 19 bases sitting between them. Germline V gene data show CDR1 as LNHDA and CDR2 as SQIVND (reference sequence). CDR3 DNA sequence: TGTGCCAGTAGTCGGCAGGGGACCCCCGTGGCCCAGTACTTC. Its translation is CASSRQGTPVAQYF. Full variable domain (remainder filled in from reference TRBV19 and TRBJ2-5): DGGITQSPKYLFRKEGQNVTLSCEQNLNHDAMYWYRQDPGQGLRLIYYSQIVNDFQKGDIAEGYSVSREKKESFPLTVTSAQKNPTAFYLCASSRQGTPVAQYFGPGTRLLVL.

The chain is built from TRBV19 and TRBJ1-5; no clear D gene. This CDR3 contains 12 residues. Germline-derived CDR1 and CDR2 are LNHDA and SQIVND (reference sequence). With 8 bases removed from V and 4 bases from J, the gap between germline ends came to 9 bases. The CDR3, as DNA: TGTGCCAGTCAGTGGAAGAATCAGCCCCAGCATTTT. Its translation: CASQWKNQPQHF.

The J gene is TRBJ1-2, the V gene TRBV27; 7 bases match TRBD1. CDR3 size: 13 residues. Germline-derived CDR1 and CDR2 are MNHEY and SMNVEV (reference sequence). J gave up 7 bases and V 5 bases, and 7 bases lay outside the gene matches. CDR3 nucleotides: TGTGCCAGCAGTCACAGGGGTGCGGGTGGCTACACCTTC. Protein sequence: CASSHRGAGGYTF.

The gene calls are TRBV7-9 and TRBJ1-6; a weak D match, TRBD1 (5 bases). V lost 7 bases, J lost 0 bases, and 13 bases lay in between. The CDR3 is made up of 16 amino acids. The germline V gene has CDR1 SEHNR and CDR2 FQNEAQ (reference sequence). CDR3 in amino acids: CASTQGVSSYNSPLHF. Here the CDR3 DNA reads TGTGCCAGCACTCAAGGGGTTAGCTCCTATAATTCACCCCTCCACTTT.

In its sample, this clone was seen once. This chain uses TRBV7-9 with TRBJ2-2; 10 nucleotides line up with TRBD2. V lost 3 bases, J lost 4 bases, and 8 bases stayed unmatched. Germline V gene lookup returns CDR1 SEHNR and CDR2 FQNEAQ (reference sequence). The CDR3 length is 17 residues. The CDR3 DNA sequence: TGTGCCAGCAGCTTGGGTAGCGGGAGGCGTGGCACCGGGGAGCTGTTTTTT. It is translated as CASSLGSGRRGTGELFF. Variable domain in full (rest from reference TRBV7-9 and TRBJ2-2): DTGVSQNPRHKITKRGQNVTFRCDPISEHNRLYWYRQTLGQGPEFLTYFQNEAQLEKSRLLSDRFSAERPKGSFSTLEIQRTEQGDSAMYLCASSLGSGRRGTGELFFGEGSRLTVL.

The chain is built from TRBV12-1 and TRBJ1-1; the table names TRBD1, a call not compared with the DNA. TRBV12-1 is labeled a pseudogene. The CDR3 is made up of 17 amino acids. The chain's CDR3 is CASSPRTFSLPNTEAFF. CDR3 DNA sequence: TGTGCCAGCAGCCCCAGGACATTTTCGCTACCAAACACTGAAGCTTTCTTT.

V and J are TRBV14 and TRBJ1-2, with D perhaps TRBD1 (5 bases). The CDR3 length is 18 residues. CDR1 is SGHDN and CDR2 is FVKESK in the germline V gene. V lost 6 bases, J lost 7 bases, and 30 bases lay in between. CDR3: CASRPRGAGSGWGTGYTF. DNA for the CDR3: TGTGCCAGCAGACCACGCGGGGCAGGGTCTGGATGGGGCACTGGCTACACCTTC.

J is TRBJ1-1 and V is TRBV5-8, with D tentatively TRBD1 (6 bases). CDR3 length: 10 residues. Germline V lookup: CDR1 SGHTS, CDR2 YDEGEE. Trimming took off 6 bases at V and 7 bases at J, with 7 bases between the two ends. CDR3 in amino acids: CASKGVEAFF. Written as DNA, the CDR3 is TGTGCCAGCAAGGGGGTTGAAGCTTTCTTT.

The rearrangement joins TRBV4-1 to TRBJ2-2; 8 bases agree with TRBD1. The length of the CDR3 is 16 residues. CDR1 and CDR2 from the germline V gene are MGHRA and YSYEKL. The V gene end was trimmed by 0 bases and the J gene end by 5 bases; junction bases not matched to a gene: 5. The CDR3 is CASSQDPRGRTGELFF. DNA for the CDR3: TGCGCCAGCAGCCAAGACCCCAGGGGGCGGACCGGGGAGCTGTTTTTT.

This clone was recorded a few times. The V and J genes are TRBV11-2 and TRBJ2-7; tentatively, D is TRBD1 (7 bases). This CDR3 has 14 amino acids. V was clipped by 8 bases and J by 3 bases, with 17 bases between them. Germline values: CDR1 SGHAT, CDR2 FQNNGV. The CDR3 is CASGRGQGGYEQYF. Here the CDR3 DNA reads TGTGCCAGCGGTAGAGGGCAGGGGGGCTACGAGCAGTACTTC. Using reference TRBV11-2 and TRBJ2-7 for the parts outside the CDR3, the full variable domain is EAGVAQSPRYKIIEKRQSVAFWCNPISGHATLYWYQQILGQGPKLLIQFQNNGVVDDSQLPKDRFSAERLKGVDSTLKIQPAKLEDSAVYLCASGRGQGGYEQYFGPGTRLTVT.